The T cell receptor (beta chain) under discussion was sequenced for a study of control samples from healthy donors and cancer patients. This table comes from immunoSEQ multiplex PCR, and its TCRdb copy is limited to in-frame clones, with some not included. The sample carries about 110,000 clones, around 80% recorded once. Concerning this clone: One junction end does not reproduce the germline sequence, and a read error may be involved.

This CDR3 region has 15 residues. Per the germline V gene, CDR1 is SGHAT and CDR2 is FQNNGV. The TCR comes from a man younger than 35 in good health. The chain uses TRBV11-2 and TRBJ2-2; TRBD1 agrees at 9 bases. The specimen was blood. In nucleotides, the CDR3 is TGTGCCAGCAGCTTTACAGGGGGCAGGGGCGGGCAGCTGTTTTTT. It is translated as CASSFTGGRGGQLFF. The full variable domain, with the rest looked up from reference TRBV11-2 and TRBJ2-2, is EAGVAQSPRYKIIEKRQSVAFWCNPISGHATLYWYQQILGQGPKLLIQFQNNGVVDDSQLPKDRFSAERLKGVDSTLKIQPAKLEDSAVYLCASSFTGGRGGQLFFGEGSRLTVL.